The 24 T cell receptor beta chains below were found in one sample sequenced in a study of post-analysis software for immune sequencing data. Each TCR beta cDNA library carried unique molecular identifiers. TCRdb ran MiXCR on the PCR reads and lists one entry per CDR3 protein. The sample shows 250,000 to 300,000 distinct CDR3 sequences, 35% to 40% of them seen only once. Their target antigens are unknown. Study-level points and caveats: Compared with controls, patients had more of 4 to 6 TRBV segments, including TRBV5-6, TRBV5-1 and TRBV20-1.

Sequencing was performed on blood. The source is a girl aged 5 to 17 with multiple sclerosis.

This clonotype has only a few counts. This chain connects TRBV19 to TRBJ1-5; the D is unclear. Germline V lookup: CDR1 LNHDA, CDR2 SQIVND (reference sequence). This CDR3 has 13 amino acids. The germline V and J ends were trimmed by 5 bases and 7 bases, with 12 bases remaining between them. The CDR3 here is CASSVGERQPQHF. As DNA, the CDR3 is TGTGCCAGTAGTGTCGGGGAACGACAGCCCCAGCATTTT. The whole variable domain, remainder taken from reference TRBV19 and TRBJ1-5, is DGGITQSPKYLFRKEGQNVTLSCEQNLNHDAMYWYRQDPGQGLRLIYYSQIVNDFQKGDIAEGYSVSREKKESFPLTVTSAQKNPTAFYLCASSVGERQPQHFGDGTRLSIL.

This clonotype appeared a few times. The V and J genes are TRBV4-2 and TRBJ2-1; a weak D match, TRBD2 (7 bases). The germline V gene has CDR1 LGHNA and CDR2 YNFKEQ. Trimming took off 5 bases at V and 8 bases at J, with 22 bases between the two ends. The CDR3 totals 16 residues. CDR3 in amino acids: CASSKGGLVGGHEQFF. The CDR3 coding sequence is TGTGCCAGCAGCAAGGGCGGACTAGTGGGGGGGCATGAGCAGTTCTTC.

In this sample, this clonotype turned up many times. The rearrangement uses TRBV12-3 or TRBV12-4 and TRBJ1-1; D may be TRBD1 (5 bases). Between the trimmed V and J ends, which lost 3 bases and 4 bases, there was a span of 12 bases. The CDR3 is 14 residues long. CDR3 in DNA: TGTGCCAGCAGTTTGGCAGGGATGAGCACTGAAGCTTTCTTT. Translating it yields CASSLAGMSTEAFF.

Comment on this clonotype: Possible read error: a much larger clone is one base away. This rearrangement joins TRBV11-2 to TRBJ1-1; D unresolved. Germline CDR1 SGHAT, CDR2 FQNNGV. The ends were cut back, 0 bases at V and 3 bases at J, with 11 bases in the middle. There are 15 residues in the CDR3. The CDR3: CASSLDPSLDTEAFF. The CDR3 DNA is TGTGCCAGCAGCTTAGATCCATCATTGGACACTGAAGCTTTCTTT.

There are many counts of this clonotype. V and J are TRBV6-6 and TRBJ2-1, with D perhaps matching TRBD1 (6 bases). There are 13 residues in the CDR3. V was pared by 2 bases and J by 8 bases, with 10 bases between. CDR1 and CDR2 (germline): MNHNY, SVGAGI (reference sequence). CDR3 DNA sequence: TGTGCCAGCAGTTACACCAGGGGCTATGAGCAGTTCTTC. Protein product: CASSYTRGYEQFF.

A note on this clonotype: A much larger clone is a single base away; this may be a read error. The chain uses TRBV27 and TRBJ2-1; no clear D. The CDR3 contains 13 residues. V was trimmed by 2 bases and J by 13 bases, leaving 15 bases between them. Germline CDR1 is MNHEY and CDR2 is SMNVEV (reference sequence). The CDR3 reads CASSLIEQETQFF. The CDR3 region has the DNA TGTGCCAGCAGTTTAATAGAACAAGAGACCCAGTTCTTC.

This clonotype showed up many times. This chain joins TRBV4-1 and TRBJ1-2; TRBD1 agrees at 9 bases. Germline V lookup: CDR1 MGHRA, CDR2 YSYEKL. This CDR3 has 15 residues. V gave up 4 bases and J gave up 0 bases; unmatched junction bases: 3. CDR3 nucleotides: TGCGCCAGCAGCCCCCGGGACAGGGCTAACTATGGCTACACCTTC. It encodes CASSPRDRANYGYTF.

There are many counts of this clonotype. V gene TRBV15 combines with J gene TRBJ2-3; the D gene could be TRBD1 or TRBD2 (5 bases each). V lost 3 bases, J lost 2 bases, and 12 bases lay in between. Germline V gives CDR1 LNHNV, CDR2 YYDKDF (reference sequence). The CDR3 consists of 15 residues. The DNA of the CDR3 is TGTGCCACCAGCAGGTCCCCGGGACCCACAGATACGCAGTATTTT. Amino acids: CATSRSPGPTDTQYF.

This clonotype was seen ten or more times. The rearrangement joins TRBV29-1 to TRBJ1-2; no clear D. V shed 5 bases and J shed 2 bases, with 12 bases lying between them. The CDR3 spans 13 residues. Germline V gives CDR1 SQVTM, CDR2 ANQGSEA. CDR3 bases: TGCAGCGTTTCTAACGGCAAGAACTATGGCTACACCTTC. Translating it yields CSVSNGKNYGYTF.

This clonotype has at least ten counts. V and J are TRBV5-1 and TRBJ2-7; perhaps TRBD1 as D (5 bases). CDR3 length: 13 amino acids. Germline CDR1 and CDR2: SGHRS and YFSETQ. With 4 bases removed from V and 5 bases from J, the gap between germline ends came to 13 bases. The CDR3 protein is CASSLGLFDEQYF. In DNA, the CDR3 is TGCGCCAGCAGCCTGGGGCTGTTCGACGAGCAGTACTTC. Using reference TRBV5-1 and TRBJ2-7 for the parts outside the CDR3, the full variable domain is KAGVTQTPRYLIKTRGQQVTLSCSPISGHRSVSWYQQTPGQGLQFLFEYFSETQRNKGNFPGRFSGRQFSNSRSEMNVSTLELGDSALYLCASSLGLFDEQYFGPGTRLTVT.

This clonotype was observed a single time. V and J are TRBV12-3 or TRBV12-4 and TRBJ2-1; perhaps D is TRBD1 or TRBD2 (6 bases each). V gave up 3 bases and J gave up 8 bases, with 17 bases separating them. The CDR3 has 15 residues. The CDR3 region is CASSLRLAGGDEQFF. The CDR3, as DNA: TGTGCCAGCAGTTTGCGCCTAGCCGGGGGCGATGAGCAGTTCTTC.

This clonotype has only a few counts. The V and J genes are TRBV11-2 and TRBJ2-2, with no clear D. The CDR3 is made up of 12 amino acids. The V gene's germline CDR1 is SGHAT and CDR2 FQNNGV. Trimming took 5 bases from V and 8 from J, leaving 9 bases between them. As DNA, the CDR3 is TGTGCCAGCAGCCTAACTTGGGGGGAGCTGTTTTTT. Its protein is CASSLTWGELFF.

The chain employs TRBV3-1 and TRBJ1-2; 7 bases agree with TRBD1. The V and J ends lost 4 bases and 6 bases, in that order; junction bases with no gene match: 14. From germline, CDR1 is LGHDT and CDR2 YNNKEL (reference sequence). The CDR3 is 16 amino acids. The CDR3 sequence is CASSPPGTAYMDGYTF. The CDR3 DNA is TGTGCCAGCAGCCCCCCCGGGACAGCATACATGGATGGCTACACCTTC.

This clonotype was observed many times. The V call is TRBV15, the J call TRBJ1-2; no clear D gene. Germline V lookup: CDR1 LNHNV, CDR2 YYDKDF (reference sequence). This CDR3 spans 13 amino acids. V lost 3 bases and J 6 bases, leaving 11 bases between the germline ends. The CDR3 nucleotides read TGTGCCACCAGCAGGGACCGGGCAGATGGCTACACCTTC. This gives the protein CATSRDRADGYTF. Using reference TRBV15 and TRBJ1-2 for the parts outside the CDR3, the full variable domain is DAMVIQNPRYQVTQFGKPVTLSCSQTLNHNVMYWYQQKSSQAPKLLFHYYDKDFNNEADTPDNFQSRRPNTSFCFLDIRSPGLGDTAMYLCATSRDRADGYTFGSGTRLTVV.

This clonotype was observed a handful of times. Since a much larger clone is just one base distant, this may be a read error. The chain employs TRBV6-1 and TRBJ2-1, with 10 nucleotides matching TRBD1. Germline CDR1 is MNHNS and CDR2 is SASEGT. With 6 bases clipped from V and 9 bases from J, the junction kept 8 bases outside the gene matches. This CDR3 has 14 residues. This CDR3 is CASRWGTGDAEQFF. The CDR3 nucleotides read TGTGCCAGCAGATGGGGGACAGGGGACGCTGAGCAGTTCTTC.

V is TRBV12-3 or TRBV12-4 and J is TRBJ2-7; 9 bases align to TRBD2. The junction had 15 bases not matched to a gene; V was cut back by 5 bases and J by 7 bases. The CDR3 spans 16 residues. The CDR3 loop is CASSPPSGMTYNEQYF. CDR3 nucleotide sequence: TGTGCCAGCAGTCCTCCTAGCGGGATGACCTACAATGAGCAGTACTTC.

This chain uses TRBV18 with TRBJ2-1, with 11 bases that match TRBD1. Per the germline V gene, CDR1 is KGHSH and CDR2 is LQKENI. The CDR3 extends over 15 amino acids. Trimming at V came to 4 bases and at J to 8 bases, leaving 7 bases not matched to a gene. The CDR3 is CASSLGQGEYDEQFF. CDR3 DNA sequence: TGTGCCAGCTCACTGGGACAGGGGGAATACGATGAGCAGTTCTTC.

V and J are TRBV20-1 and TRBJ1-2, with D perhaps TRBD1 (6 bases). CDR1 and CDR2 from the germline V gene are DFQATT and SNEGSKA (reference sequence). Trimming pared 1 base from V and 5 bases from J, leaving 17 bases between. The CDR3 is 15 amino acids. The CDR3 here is CSARARQGRVYGYTF. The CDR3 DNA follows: TGCAGTGCTAGAGCTCGGCAGGGGAGAGTTTATGGCTACACCTTC.

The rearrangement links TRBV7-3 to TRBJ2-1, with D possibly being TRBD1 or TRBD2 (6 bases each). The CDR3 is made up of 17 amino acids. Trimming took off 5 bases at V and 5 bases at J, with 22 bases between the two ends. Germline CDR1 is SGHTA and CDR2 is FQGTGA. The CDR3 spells CASSRPEGGLPDNEQFF. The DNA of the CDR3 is TGTGCCAGCAGCCGCCCTGAGGGGGGCCTACCGGACAATGAGCAGTTCTTC.

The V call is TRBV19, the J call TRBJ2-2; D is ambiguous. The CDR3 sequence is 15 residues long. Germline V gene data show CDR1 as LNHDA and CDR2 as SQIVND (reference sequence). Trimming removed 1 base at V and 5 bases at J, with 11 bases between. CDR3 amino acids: CASSIGGSRTGELFF. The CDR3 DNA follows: TGTGCCAGTAGTATAGGGGGTTCGCGGACCGGGGAGCTGTTTTTT.

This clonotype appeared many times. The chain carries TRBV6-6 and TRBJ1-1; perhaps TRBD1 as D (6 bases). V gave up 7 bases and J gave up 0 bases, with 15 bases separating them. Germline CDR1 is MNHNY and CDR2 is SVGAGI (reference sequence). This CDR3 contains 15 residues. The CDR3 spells CASTGRGGMNTEAFF. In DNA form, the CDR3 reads TGTGCCAGCACTGGCAGGGGAGGCATGAACACTGAAGCTTTCTTT.

The CDR3, as DNA: TGTGCCAGCACCCATGGGGGTGCCAAAAACATTCAGTACTTC. Amino acids: CASTHGGAKNIQYF. This chain joins TRBV11-2 and TRBJ2-4; the D gene could be TRBD1 or TRBD2 (5 bases each). Germline V lookup: CDR1 SGHAT, CDR2 FQNNGV. This CDR3 is 14 amino acids long. Trimming removed 7 bases from V and 1 base from J, with 11 bases in between.

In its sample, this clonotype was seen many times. The CDR3, as DNA: TGTGCCAGCAGTTTAGTAACCGGGGGAAATTCTGGCTACACCTTC. It specifies CASSLVTGGNSGYTF. V gene TRBV12-3 or TRBV12-4 combines with J gene TRBJ1-2; D possibly corresponds to TRBD1 (5 bases). The CDR3 contains 15 residues. The germline V and J ends were trimmed by 1 base and 7 bases, with 16 bases remaining between them.

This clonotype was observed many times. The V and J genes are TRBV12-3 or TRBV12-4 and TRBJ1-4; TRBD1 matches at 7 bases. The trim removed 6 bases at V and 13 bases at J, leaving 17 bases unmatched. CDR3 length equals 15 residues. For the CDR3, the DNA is TGTGCCAGCAGGGGGACAGCTTTACCTTTCGACGGACTGTTTTTT. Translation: CASRGTALPFDGLFF.